The 24 T cell receptor beta chains listed next were all sequenced from one sample in a study of OX40 agonist ivuxolimab in advanced cancers. Library method: the immunoSEQ multiplex PCR assay. Held by TCRdb, this immuneACCESS table contains in-frame sequences only and omits some clones. Under half of the omission traces to an unresolved V gene where checked; the cause of the rest is unknown. This sample comprises 44,000 or so clones, approximately 91% of them detected only once. 19% of the sample is taken by the ten largest. This specimen was CD4+ or CD8+ T cells sorted from blood, taken in a trial of the OX40 agonist ivuxolimab. These receptors all stem from an adult with an advanced solid tumor such as melanoma, head and neck, liver or kidney cancer.

V gene TRBV2 combines with J gene TRBJ2-5, with 16 bases fitting TRBD2. The V and J ends lost 3 bases and 0 bases, in that order; junction bases with no gene match: 4. The CDR3 runs 18 residues. Looked up from germline, CDR1 is SNHLY and CDR2 is FYNNEI. The CDR3 DNA is TGTGCCAGCAGTGAGGGACTAGCGGGAGGGGGGTACCAAGAGACCCAGTACTTC. Translating it yields CASSEGLAGGGYQETQYF.

This clone has a handful of counts. The V call is TRBV11-2, the J call TRBJ2-3; 9 bases align to TRBD2. Germline CDR1 SGHAT, CDR2 FQNNGV. The V and J ends lost 1 base and 7 bases, in that order; junction bases with no gene match: 6. CDR3 size: 15 residues. CDR3 nucleotide sequence: TGTGCCAGCAGCTTAGCTGGCGGGGGGGCAAATACGCAGTATTTT. Translation: CASSLAGGGANTQYF.

The chain links TRBV29-1 to TRBJ1-2; D remains ambiguous. Per germline, CDR1 SQVTM and CDR2 ANQGSEA. The CDR3 runs 14 residues. Trimming left V 5 bases short and J 3 bases short, with 16 bases between. For the CDR3, the DNA is TGCAGCGTTTGGAGCTTAGACGGGGACTATGGCTACACCTTC. Its protein product is CSVWSLDGDYGYTF. Complete variable domain (other parts from reference TRBV29-1 and TRBJ1-2): SAVISQKPSRDICQRGTSLTIQCQVDSQVTMMFWYRQQPGQSLTLIATANQGSEATYESGFVIDKFPISRPNLTFSTLTVSNMSPEDSSIYLCSVWSLDGDYGYTFGSGTRLTVV.

This chain connects TRBV5-8 to TRBJ1-1; D uncertain. Trimming took 5 bases from V and 6 from J, leaving 5 bases between them. The length of the CDR3 is 10 residues. CDR1 and CDR2 (germline): SGHTS, YDEGEE. The CDR3 loop is CASRKPEAFF. As DNA, the CDR3 is TGTGCCAGCAGGAAACCTGAAGCTTTCTTT.

V and J are TRBV5-5 and TRBJ2-4; D not resolved. The V end was cut by 0 bases, the J end by 2 bases, with 6 bases between. There are 14 residues in the CDR3. The germline CDR1 and CDR2 sequences are SGHKS and YYEKEE (reference sequence). The CDR3 DNA reads TGTGCCAGCAGCTTGGGCCGTACCAAAAACATTCAGTACTTC. Translating gives CASSLGRTKNIQYF.

Concerning this clone: Different DNA sequences within this sample yield the same CDR3. The chain combines TRBV5-4 with TRBJ2-7; the D call may be TRBD1 or TRBD2 (6 bases each). Trimming cost V 2 bases and J 3 bases, with 15 bases left between them. CDR3 size: 15 residues. In germline, CDR1 is SGHNT, CDR2 YYREEE (reference sequence). The CDR3 coding sequence is TGTGCCAGCAGCTTTGGGAGGCAGGGGAACTACGAGCAGTACTTC. Protein sequence: CASSFGRQGNYEQYF. The full variable domain, in which reference TRBV5-4 and TRBJ2-7 provide the parts outside the CDR3, is ETGVTQSPTHLIKTRGQQVTLRCSSQSGHNTVSWYQQALGQGPQFIFQYYREEENGRGNFPPRFSGLQFPNYSSELNVNALELDDSALYLCASSFGRQGNYEQYFGPGTRLTVT.

This rearrangement joins TRBV14 to TRBJ2-7; no reliable D call. The germline V and J ends were trimmed by 1 base and 3 bases, with 10 bases remaining between them. This CDR3 is 14 amino acids long. Germline loops: CDR1 SGHDN, CDR2 FVKESK. CDR3: CASSQVIGDYEQYF. The DNA for the CDR3 is TGTGCCAGCAGCCAAGTTATCGGAGACTACGAGCAGTACTTC.

This clone appeared a single time. The J gene is TRBJ2-5, the V gene TRBV7-6; D is uncertain. The CDR3 runs to 13 residues. The V end was cut by 1 base, the J end by 5 bases, with 8 bases between. CDR1 is SGHVS, CDR2 FNYEAQ, per germline. CDR3 residues: CASSLGFLETQYF. CDR3 in DNA: TGTGCCAGCAGCTTAGGTTTCCTGGAGACCCAGTACTTC.

The sample holds a few counts of this clone. The V gene is TRBV27, the J gene TRBJ1-1, with D unresolved. The CDR3 extends over 15 amino acids. CDR1 and CDR2 from the germline V gene are MNHEY and SMNVEV (reference sequence). V lost 3 bases to trimming and J lost 5 bases, with 16 bases between them. In DNA form, the CDR3 reads TGTGCCAGCAGTTTCAACAGTAAGATCGGTACTGAAGCTTTCTTT. Amino acid sequence: CASSFNSKIGTEAFF.

The V and J genes are TRBV9 and TRBJ2-3; maybe TRBD1 (6 bases). Germline V lookup: CDR1 SGDLS, CDR2 YYNGEE. CDR3 length: 14 residues. The V and J ends lost 4 bases and 4 bases respectively, with 13 bases between them. The CDR3 sequence is CASSRPGVADTQYF. CDR3 in DNA: TGTGCCAGCAGCCGCCCAGGGGTGGCAGATACGCAGTATTTT.

This clone was detected only once. This chain uses TRBV6-5 with TRBJ2-1, with D possibly called TRBD1 or TRBD2 (5 bases each). V dropped 8 bases and J dropped 6 bases, with 14 bases sitting between them. CDR3 length equals 13 residues. Looked up from germline, CDR1 is MNHEY and CDR2 is SVGAGI. CDR3 nucleotide sequence: TGTGCCAGCGGGGGTCCAGGGCCCAATGAGCAGTTCTTC. This codes for CASGGPGPNEQFF.

This chain joins TRBV18 and TRBJ2-7, with 11 bases identical to TRBD1. CDR1 is KGHSH and CDR2 is LQKENI in the germline V gene. Trimming cost V 0 bases and J 5 bases; bases outside gene matches: 6. There are 16 residues in the CDR3. CDR3 region: CASSPPGGQGANEQYF. The DNA of the CDR3 is TGTGCCAGCTCACCACCGGGTGGACAGGGGGCCAACGAGCAGTACTTC.

The chain joins TRBV4-2 to TRBJ2-3, with D hard to call. CDR1 and CDR2 (germline): LGHNA, YNFKEQ. The length of the CDR3 is 16 residues. The V and J ends lost 3 bases and 0 bases respectively, with 13 bases between them. Written as DNA, the CDR3 is TGTGCCAGCAGCCACCCCCCTACGGAGAGCACAGATACGCAGTATTTT. Protein sequence: CASSHPPTESTDTQYF.

V and J are TRBV4-2 and TRBJ2-5; weak D call: TRBD2 (5 bases). V was cut by 3 bases and J by 4 bases, with 15 bases left in between. The germline gives CDR1 LGHNA, CDR2 YNFKEQ. The CDR3 loop spans 15 amino acids. The CDR3 nucleotides read TGTGCCAGCAGCCAGTCCTCCGGGATTTCAGAGACCCAGTACTTC. Amino acid sequence: CASSQSSGISETQYF.

The chain joins TRBV4-1 to TRBJ2-1; TRBD1 agrees at 7 bases. There are 14 residues in the CDR3. V lost 1 base and J lost 4; bases outside the gene matches: 1. Germline V gene sequence: CDR1 MGHRA, CDR2 YSYEKL. CDR3 DNA: TGCGCCAGCAGCCAAGGACAGGGTTACAATGAGCAGTTCTTC. It yields the protein CASSQGQGYNEQFF.

This clone was detected once. The junction differs from germline at one of its ends, possibly a read error. The chain joins TRBV11-2 to TRBJ2-1; no definite D call. The CDR3 covers 12 residues. The germline gives CDR1 SGHAT, CDR2 FQNNGV. In nucleotides, the CDR3 is TGTGCCAGCAGCTTGGGCTACGATGAGCAGTTCTTC. Encoded protein: CASSLGYDEQFF.

The V and J genes are TRBV7-3 and TRBJ1-1; D call uncertain. V dropped 4 bases and J dropped 1 base, with 7 bases sitting between them. The CDR3 extends over 13 amino acids. The germline V gene has CDR1 SGHTA and CDR2 FQGTGA. The CDR3 sequence: CASSSTGNTEAFF. The CDR3 coding sequence is TGTGCCAGCAGCTCGACCGGGAACACTGAAGCTTTCTTT.

This chain links TRBV28 with TRBJ2-1, with 11 bases lining up with TRBD2. This CDR3 has 11 residues. Trimming removed 6 bases from V and 15 bases from J; junction bases left unmatched: 4. The germline V gene has CDR1 MDHEN and CDR2 SYDVKM. CDR3 sequence: CASRRTSGRFF. In DNA form, the CDR3 reads TGTGCCAGCAGGCGGACTAGCGGGCGGTTCTTC.

The DNA for the CDR3 is TGTGCCAGCAGCTTTACAGGGGCCACTGAAGCTTTCTTT. Protein product: CASSFTGATEAFF. J is TRBJ1-1 and V is TRBV7-3; TRBD1 matches at 7 bases. The junction had 2 bases not matched to a gene; V was cut back by 3 bases and J by 4 bases. The CDR3 is made up of 13 amino acids. Per germline, CDR1 SGHTA and CDR2 FQGTGA.

The chain is built from TRBV11-3 and TRBJ2-7, with D maybe TRBD2 (7 bases). This CDR3 comprises 16 residues. V gave up 4 bases and J gave up 5 bases, with 21 bases separating them. Per germline, CDR1 SGHNT and CDR2 YENEEA. CDR3 protein: CASSSSYGGQGNEQYF. The CDR3, as DNA: TGTGCCAGCAGCTCCAGTTACGGGGGGCAAGGGAACGAGCAGTACTTC.

The rearrangement links TRBV25-1 to TRBJ2-1, with 10 nucleotides matching TRBD1. J lost 4 bases, V lost 5 bases, and 2 bases had no gene match. The CDR3 runs to 14 residues. Per germline, CDR1 MGHDK and CDR2 SYGVNS. The CDR3 loop is CASSRQGAYNEQFF. The CDR3 DNA is TGTGCCAGCAGTCGACAGGGGGCATACAATGAGCAGTTCTTC.

This clone was seen only once. The chain has TRBV30 and TRBJ2-5, with 12 nucleotides matching TRBD2. V lost 4 bases to trimming and J lost 4 bases; unmatched junction nucleotides: 4. CDR1 is GTSNPN and CDR2 is SVGIG in the germline V gene (reference sequence). This CDR3 is 14 amino acids long. CDR3 in DNA: TGTGCCTGGACTAGCGGGAGGGCCGCAGAGACCCAGTACTTC. Its protein product is CAWTSGRAAETQYF.

The rearrangement joins TRBV19 to TRBJ2-4, with D uncertain. Germline V CDR1 and CDR2: LNHDA, SQIVND (reference sequence). V lost 5 bases, J lost 0 bases, and 5 bases lay in between. The CDR3 runs 13 residues. The CDR3 sequence: CASSPVAKNIQYF. The CDR3 DNA reads TGTGCCAGTAGTCCGGTAGCCAAAAACATTCAGTACTTC.

The genes are TRBV29-1 and TRBJ2-3; 8 bases fit TRBD2. Germline CDR1 reads SQVTM; CDR2 reads ANQGSEA. Trimming took 4 bases from V and 7 from J; bases not matched to a gene: 7. The CDR3 consists of 13 residues. The CDR3 protein is CSVAGGALYTQYF. DNA for the CDR3: TGCAGCGTTGCGGGAGGGGCCCTGTATACGCAGTATTTT.